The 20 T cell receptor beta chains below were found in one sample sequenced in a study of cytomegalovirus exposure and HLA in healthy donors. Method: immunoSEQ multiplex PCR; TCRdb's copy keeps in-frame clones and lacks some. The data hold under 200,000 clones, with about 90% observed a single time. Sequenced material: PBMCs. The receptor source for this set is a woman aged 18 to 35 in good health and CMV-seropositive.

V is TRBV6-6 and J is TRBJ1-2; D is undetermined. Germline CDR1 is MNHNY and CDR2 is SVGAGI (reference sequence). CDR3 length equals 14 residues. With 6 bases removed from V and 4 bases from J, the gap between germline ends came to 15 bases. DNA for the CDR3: TGTGCCAGCAGCCTGGGCGGACTATCCTATGGCTACACCTTC. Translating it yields CASSLGGLSYGYTF.

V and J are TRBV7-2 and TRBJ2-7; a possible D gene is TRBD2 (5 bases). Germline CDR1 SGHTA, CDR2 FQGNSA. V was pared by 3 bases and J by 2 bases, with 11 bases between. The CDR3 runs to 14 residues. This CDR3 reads CASSFSPGAYEQYF. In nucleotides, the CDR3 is TGTGCCAGCAGCTTCTCCCCCGGGGCCTACGAGCAGTACTTC.

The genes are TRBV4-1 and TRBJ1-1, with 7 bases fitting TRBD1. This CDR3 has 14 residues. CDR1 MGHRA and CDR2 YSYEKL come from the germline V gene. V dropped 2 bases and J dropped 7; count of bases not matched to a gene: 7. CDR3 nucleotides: TGCGCCAGCAGCCAAAACCCCGGACAGGATGAAGCTTTCTTT. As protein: CASSQNPGQDEAFF.

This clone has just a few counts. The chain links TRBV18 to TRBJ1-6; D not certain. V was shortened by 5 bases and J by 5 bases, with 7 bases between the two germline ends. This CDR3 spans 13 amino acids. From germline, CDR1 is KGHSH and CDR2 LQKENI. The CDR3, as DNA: TGTGCCAGCTCAGTGCTAAATAATTCACCCCTCCACTTT. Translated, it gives CASSVLNNSPLHF.

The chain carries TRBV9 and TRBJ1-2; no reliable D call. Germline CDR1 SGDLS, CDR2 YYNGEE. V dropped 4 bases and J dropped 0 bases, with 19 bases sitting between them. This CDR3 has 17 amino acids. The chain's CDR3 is CASSPEWSLRPNYGYTF. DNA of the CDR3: TGTGCCAGCAGCCCAGAGTGGAGCCTTCGCCCTAACTATGGCTACACCTTC.

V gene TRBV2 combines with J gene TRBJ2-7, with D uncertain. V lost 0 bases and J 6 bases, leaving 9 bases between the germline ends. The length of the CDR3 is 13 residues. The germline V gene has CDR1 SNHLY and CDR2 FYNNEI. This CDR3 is CASSEAEYSEQYF. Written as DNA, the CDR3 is TGTGCCAGCAGTGAAGCCGAGTACTCCGAGCAGTACTTC.

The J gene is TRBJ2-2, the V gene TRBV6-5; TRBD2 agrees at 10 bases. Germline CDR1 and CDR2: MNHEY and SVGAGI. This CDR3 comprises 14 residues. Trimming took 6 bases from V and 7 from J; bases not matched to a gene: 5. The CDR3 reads CASRNSGGIGELFF. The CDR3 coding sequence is TGTGCCAGCAGAAATAGCGGGGGGATCGGGGAGCTGTTTTTT.

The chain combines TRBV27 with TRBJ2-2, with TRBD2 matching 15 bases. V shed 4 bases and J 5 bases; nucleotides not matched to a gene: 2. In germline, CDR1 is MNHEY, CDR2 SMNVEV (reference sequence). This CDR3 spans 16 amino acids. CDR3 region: CASSSGLAGGTGELFF. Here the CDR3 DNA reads TGTGCCAGCAGTTCGGGACTAGCGGGGGGAACCGGGGAGCTGTTTTTT.

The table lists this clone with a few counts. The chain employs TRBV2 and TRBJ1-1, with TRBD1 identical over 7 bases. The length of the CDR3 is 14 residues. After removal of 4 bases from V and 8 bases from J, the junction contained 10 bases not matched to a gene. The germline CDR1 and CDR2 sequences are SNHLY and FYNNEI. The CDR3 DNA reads TGTGCCAGCAGTGTAGAACAGGGGCTCTCCGAAGCTTTCTTT. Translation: CASSVEQGLSEAFF.

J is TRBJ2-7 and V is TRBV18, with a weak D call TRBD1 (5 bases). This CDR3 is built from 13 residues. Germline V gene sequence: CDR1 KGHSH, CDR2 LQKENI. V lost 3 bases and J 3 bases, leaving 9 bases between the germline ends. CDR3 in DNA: TGTGCCAGCTCACCTCGGCAGGGCTACGAGCAGTACTTC. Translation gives CASSPRQGYEQYF.

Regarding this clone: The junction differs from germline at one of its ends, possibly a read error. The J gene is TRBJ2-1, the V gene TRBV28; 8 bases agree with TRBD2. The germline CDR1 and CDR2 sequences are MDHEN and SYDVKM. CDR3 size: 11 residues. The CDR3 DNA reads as TGTGCCAGCAGTTTAACAGCGGGAGATATCTTC. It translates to CASSLTAGDIF.

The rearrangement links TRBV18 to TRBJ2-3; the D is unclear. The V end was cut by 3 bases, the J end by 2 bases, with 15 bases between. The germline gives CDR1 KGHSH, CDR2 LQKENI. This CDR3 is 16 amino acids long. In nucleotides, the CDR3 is TGTGCCAGCTCACCTTATATCAGGATGACCACAGATACGCAGTATTTT. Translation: CASSPYIRMTTDTQYF. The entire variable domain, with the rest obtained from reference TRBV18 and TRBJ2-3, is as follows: NAGVMQNPRHLVRRRGQEARLRCSPMKGHSHVYWYRQLPEEGLKFMVYLQKENIIDESGMPKERFSAEFPKEGPSILRIQQVVRGDSAAYFCASSPYIRMTTDTQYFGPGTRLTVL.

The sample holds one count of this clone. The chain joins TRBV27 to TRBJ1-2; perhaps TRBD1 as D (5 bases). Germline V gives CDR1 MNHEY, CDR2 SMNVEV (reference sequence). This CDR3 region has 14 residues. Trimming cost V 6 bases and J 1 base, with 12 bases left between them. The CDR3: CASRAQALNYGYTF. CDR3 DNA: TGTGCCAGCAGGGCACAGGCCCTTAACTATGGCTACACCTTC.

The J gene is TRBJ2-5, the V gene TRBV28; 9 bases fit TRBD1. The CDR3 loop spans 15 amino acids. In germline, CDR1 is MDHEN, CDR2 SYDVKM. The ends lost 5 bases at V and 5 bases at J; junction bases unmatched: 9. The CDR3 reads CASSRTGARGETQYF. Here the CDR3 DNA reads TGTGCCAGCAGTCGGACAGGGGCAAGGGGGGAGACCCAGTACTTC.

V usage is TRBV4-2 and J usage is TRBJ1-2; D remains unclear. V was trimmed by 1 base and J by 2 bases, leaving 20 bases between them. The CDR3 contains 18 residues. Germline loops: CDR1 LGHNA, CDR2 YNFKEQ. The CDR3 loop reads CASSQAPHPYRTNYGYTF. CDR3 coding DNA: TGTGCCAGCAGCCAAGCCCCGCACCCATACAGAACGAACTATGGCTACACCTTC.

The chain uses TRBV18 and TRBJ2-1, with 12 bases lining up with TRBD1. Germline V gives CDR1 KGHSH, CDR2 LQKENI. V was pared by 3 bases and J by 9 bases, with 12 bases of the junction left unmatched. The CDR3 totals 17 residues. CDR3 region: CASSPTYAGQGAGEQFF. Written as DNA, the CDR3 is TGTGCCAGCTCACCCACCTACGCGGGACAGGGGGCCGGTGAGCAGTTCTTC.

The CDR3 loop reads CASSGNRGSKDYGYTF. As DNA, the CDR3 is TGTGCCAGCAGCGGAAACAGGGGGAGTAAGGACTATGGCTACACCTTC. This chain connects TRBV9 to TRBJ1-2, with 8 positions matching TRBD1. Trimming removed 3 bases from V and 3 bases from J; junction bases left unmatched: 10. Germline V lookup: CDR1 SGDLS, CDR2 YYNGEE. CDR3 length: 16 residues.

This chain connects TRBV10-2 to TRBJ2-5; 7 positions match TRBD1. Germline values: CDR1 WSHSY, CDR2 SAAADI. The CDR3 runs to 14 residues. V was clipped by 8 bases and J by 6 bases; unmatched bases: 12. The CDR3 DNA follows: TGCGCCAGCGCCCGACAGGGAATGGTTCAGACCCAGTACTTC. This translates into CASARQGMVQTQYF.

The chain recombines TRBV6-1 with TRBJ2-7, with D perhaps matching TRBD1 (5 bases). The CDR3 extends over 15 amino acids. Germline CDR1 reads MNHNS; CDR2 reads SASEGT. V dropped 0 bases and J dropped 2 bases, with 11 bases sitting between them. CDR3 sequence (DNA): TGTGCCAGCAGTGAAGCGGCCGGCAGGGCCTACGAGCAGTACTTC. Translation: CASSEAAGRAYEQYF.

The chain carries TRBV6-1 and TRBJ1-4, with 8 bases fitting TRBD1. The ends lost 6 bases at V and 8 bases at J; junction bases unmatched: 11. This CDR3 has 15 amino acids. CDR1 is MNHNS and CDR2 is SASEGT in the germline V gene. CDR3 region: CASRDLDRGREKLFF. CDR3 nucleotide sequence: TGTGCCAGCAGAGACCTTGACAGGGGAAGGGAAAAACTGTTTTTT.